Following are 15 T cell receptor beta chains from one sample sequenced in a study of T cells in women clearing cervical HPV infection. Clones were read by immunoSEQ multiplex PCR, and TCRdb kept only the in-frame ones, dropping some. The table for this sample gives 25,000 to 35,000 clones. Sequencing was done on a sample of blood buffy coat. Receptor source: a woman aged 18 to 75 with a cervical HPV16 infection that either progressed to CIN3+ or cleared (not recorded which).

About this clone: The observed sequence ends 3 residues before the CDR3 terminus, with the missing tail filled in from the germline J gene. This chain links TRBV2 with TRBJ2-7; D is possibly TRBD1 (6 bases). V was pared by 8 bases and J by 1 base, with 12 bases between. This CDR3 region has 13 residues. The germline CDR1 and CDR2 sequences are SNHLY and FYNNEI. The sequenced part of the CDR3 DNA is TGTGCCAGCGGCCAGGGGAATTCCTACGAG. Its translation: CASGQGNSYE. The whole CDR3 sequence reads CASGQGNSYEQYF.

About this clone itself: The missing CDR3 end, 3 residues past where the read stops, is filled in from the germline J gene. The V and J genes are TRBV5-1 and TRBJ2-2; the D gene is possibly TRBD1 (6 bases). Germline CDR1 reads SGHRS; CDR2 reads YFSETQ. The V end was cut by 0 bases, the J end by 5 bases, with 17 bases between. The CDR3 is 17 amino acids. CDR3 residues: CASSLAGTGQRTGELFF. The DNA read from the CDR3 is TGCGCCAGCAGCTTGGCGGGGACGGGACAAAGGACCGGGGAG. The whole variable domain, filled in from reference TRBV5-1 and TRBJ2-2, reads KAGVTQTPRYLIKTRGQQVTLSCSPISGHRSVSWYQQTPGQGLQFLFEYFSETQRNKGNFPGRFSGRQFSNSRSEMNVSTLELGDSALYLCASSLAGTGQRTGELFFGEGSRLTVL.

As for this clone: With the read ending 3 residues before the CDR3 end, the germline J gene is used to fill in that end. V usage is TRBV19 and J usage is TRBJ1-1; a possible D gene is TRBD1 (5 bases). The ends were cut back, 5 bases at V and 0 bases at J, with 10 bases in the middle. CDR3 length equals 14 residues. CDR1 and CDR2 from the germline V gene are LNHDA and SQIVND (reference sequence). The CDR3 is CASSHRQMNTEAFF. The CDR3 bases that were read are TGTGCCAGTAGTCATAGACAGATGAACACTGAA.

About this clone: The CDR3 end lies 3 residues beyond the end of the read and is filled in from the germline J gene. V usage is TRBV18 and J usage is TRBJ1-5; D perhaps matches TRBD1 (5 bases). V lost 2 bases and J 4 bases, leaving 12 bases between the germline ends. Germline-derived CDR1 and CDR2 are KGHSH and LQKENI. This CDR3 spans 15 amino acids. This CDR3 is CASSPGQGVNQPQHF. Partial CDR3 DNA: TGTGCCAGCTCACCAGGGCAGGGTGTAAATCAGCCC.

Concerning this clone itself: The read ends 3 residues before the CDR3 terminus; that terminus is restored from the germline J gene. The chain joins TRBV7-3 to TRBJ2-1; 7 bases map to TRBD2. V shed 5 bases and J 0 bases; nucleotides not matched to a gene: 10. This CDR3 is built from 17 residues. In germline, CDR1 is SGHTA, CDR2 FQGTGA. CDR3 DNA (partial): TGTGCCAGCAGCCAGTCCACCGGGGGGAGCTCCTACAATGAG. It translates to CASSQSTGGSSYNE. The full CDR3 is CASSQSTGGSSYNEQFF.

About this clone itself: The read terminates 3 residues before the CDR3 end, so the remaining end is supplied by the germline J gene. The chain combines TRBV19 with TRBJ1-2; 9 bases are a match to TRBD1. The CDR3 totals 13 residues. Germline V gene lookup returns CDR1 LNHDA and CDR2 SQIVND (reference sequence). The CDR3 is CASSIDGTGSYTF. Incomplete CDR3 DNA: TGTGCCAGTAGTATAGATGGGACAGGGAGC.

CDR3 sequence reads: CASSRPAGALQETQYF. The covered CDR3 bases are TGTGCCAGTAGTAGGCCCGCGGGGGCCCTCCAAGAGACC. V and J are TRBV19 and TRBJ2-5; the D gene is possibly TRBD2 (7 bases). The observed sequence ends 3 residues before the CDR3 terminus, with the missing tail filled in from the germline J gene. CDR1 and CDR2 (germline): LNHDA, SQIVND (reference sequence). Trimming took 4 bases from V and 1 from J, leaving 16 bases between them. This CDR3 is 16 amino acids long.

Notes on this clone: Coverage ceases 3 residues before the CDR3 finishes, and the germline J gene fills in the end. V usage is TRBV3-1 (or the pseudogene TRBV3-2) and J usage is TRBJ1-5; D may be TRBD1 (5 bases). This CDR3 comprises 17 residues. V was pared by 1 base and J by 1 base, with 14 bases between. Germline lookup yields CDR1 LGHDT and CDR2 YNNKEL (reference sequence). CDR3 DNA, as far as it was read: TGTGCCAGCAGCCAAGGTATATTAGGGGAAAGCAATCAGCCC. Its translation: CASSQGILGESNQP. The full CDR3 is CASSQGILGESNQPQHF.

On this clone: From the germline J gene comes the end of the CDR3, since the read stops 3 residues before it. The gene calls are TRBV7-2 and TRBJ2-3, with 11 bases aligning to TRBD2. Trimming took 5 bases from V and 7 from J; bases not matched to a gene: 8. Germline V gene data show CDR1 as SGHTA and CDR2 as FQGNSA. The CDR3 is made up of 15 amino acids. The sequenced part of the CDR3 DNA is TGTGCCAGCAGCCCCGACCTAGCGGGAGGACATACG. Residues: CASSPDLAGGHT. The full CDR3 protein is CASSPDLAGGHTQYF.

The chain's CDR3 is CASSKEGRGLYGYTF. The covered CDR3 bases are TGTGCCAGCAGCAAAGAGGGCAGGGGGCTGTATGGC. The chain employs TRBV7-9 and TRBJ1-2; 8 bases are a match to TRBD1. The read finishes 3 residues shy of the CDR3 end, and the germline J gene is used to complete it. This CDR3 region has 15 residues. The V segment lost 5 bases and the J segment 5 bases; nucleotides outside the gene matches: 10. The V gene's germline CDR1 is SEHNR and CDR2 FQNEAQ (reference sequence).

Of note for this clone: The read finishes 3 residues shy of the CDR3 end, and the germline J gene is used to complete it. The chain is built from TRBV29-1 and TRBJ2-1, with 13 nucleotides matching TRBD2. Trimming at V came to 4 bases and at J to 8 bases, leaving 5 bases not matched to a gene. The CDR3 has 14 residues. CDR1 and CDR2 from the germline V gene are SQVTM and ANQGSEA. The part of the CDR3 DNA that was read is TGCAGCGTTGCCGGACTAGCGGGGGCGGATGAG. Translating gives CSVAGLAGADE. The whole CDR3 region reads CSVAGLAGADEQFF.

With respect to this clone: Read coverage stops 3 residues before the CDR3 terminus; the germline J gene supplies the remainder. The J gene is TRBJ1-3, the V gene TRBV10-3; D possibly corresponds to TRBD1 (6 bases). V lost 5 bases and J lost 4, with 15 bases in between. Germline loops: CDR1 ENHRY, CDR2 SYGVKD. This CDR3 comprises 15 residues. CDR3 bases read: TGTGCCATCAGTCCCACAACAGGGAAAGGAAACACC. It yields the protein CAISPTTGKGNT. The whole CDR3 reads CAISPTTGKGNTIYF.

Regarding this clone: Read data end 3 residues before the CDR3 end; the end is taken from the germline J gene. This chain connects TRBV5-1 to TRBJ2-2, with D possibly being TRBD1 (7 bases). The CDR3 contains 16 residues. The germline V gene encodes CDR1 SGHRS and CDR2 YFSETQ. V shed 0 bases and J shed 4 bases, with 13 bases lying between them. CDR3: CASSLVGQGGTGELFF. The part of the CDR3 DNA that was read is TGCGCCAGCAGCTTGGTTGGCCAGGGGGGCACCGGGGAG.

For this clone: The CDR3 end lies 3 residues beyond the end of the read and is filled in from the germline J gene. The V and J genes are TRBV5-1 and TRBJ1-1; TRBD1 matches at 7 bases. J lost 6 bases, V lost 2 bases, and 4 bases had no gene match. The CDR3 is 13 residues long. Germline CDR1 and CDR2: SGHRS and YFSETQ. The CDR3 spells CASSFTTGAEAFF. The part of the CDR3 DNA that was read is TGCGCCAGCAGCTTCACAACAGGGGCTGAA.

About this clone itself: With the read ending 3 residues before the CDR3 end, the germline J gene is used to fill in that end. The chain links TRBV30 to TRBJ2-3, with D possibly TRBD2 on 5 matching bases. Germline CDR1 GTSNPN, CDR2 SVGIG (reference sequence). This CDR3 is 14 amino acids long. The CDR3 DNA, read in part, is TGTGCCTGGAATCAGGAGCTAGCCGGAGAGACG. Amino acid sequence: CAWNQELAGET. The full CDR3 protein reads CAWNQELAGETQYF. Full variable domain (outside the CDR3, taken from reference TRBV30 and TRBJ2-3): SQTIHQWPATLVQPVGSPLSLECTVEGTSNPNLYWYRQAAGRGLQLLFYSVGIGQISSEVPQNLSASRPQDRQFILSSKKLLLSDSGFYLCAWNQELAGETQYFGPGTRLTVL.